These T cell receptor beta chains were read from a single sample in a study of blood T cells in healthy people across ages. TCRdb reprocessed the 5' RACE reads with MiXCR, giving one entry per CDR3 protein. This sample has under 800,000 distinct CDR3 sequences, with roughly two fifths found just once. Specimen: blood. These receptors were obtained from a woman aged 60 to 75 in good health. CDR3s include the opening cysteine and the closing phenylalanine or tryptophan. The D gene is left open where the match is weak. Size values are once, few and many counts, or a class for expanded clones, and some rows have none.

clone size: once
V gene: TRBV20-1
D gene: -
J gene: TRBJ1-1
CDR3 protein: CSARERETEAFF
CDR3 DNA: TGCAGTGCTAGAGAACGTGAGACTGAAGCTTTCTTT

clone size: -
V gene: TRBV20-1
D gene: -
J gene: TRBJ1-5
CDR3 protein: CSAKGIGNQPQHF
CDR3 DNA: TGCAGTGCCAAGGGAATAGGCAATCAGCCCCAGCATTTT

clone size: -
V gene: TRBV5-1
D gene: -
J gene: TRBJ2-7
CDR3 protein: CANSLQGQAYEQYF
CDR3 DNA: TGCGCCAACAGCTTGCAGGGACAAGCCTACGAGCAGTACTTC

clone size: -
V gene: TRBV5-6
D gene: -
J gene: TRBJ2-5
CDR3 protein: CASNPEGQETQYF
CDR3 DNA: TGTGCCAGCAACCCCGAGGGGCAAGAGACCCAGTACTTC

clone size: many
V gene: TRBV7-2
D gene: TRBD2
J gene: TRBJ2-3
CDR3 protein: CASSLVGLAAFGDTQYF
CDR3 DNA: TGTGCCAGCAGCTTAGTGGGACTAGCAGCGTTCGGAGATACGCAGTATTTT

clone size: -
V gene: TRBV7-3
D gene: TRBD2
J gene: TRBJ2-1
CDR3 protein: CASSPSSGRVEQFF
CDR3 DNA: TGTGCCAGCAGCCCCAGCTCGGGGAGGGTTGAGCAGTTCTTC

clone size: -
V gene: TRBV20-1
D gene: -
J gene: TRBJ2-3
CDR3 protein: CSARDSGTDTQYF
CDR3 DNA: TGCAGTGCTAGAGATTCAGGGACAGATACGCAGTATTTT

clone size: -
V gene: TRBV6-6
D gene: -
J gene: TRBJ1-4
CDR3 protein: CASSTTGSEKLFF
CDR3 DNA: TGTGCCAGCAGTACGACGGGTAGTGAAAAACTGTTTTTT

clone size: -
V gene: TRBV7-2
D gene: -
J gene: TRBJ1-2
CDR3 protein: CASSPTGRGYTF
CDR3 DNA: TGTGCCAGCAGCCCAACAGGGCGAGGCTACACCTTC

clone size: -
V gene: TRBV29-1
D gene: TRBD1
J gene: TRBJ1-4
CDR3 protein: CSAGQAGKLFF
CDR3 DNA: TGCAGCGCGGGACAGGCTGGAAAACTGTTTTTT

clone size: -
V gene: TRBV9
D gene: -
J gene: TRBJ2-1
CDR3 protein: CASSVWGDSNEQFF
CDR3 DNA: TGTGCCAGCAGCGTATGGGGGGACAGTAATGAGCAGTTCTTC

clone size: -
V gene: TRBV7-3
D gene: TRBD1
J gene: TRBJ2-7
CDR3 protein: CASSLDVRGYEQYF
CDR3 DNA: TGTGCCAGCAGCTTAGACGTCAGGGGGTACGAGCAGTACTTC

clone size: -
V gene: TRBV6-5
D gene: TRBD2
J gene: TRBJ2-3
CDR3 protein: CASSYAGEPTDTQYF
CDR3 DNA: TGTGCCAGCAGTTACGCGGGAGAGCCCACAGATACGCAGTATTTT

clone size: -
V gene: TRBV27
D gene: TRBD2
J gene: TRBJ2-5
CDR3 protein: CASQGPGLAGEYQETQYF
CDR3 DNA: TGTGCCAGCCAGGGGCCGGGACTAGCGGGGGAGTACCAAGAGACCCAGTACTTC

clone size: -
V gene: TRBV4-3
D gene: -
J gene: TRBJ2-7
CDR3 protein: CASSPDFYNEQYF
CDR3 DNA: TGCGCCAGCAGCCCCGACTTCTACAATGAGCAGTACTTC

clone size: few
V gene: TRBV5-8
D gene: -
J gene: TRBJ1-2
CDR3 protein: CASSLRLGGGYGYTF
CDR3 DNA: TGTGCCAGCAGCTTGAGGTTGGGGGGCGGCTATGGCTACACCTTC

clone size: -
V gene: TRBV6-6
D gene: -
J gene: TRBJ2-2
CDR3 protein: CASSYSVMNTEELFF
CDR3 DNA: TGTGCCAGCAGTTACTCCGTTATGAACACCGAGGAGCTGTTTTTT

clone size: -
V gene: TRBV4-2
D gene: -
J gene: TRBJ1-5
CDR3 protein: CASSHDEQTNQPQHF
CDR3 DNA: TGTGCCAGCAGCCATGACGAGCAGACTAATCAGCCCCAGCATTTT

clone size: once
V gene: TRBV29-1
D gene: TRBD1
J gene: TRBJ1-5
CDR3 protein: CSVATGENQPQHF
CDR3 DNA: TGCAGCGTCGCGACAGGGGAAAATCAGCCCCAGCATTTT

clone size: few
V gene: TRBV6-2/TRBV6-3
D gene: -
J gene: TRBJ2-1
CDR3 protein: CASTPSVGEQFF
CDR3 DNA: TGTGCCAGCACCCCCTCCGTTGGTGAGCAGTTCTTC

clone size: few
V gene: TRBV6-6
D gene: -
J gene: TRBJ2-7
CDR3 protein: CASQEGRYEQYF
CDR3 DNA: TGTGCCAGTCAAGAGGGAAGATACGAGCAGTACTTC

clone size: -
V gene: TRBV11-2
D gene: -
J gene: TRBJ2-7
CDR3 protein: CASSVSLGENYEQYF
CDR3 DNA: TGTGCCAGCAGCGTATCCCTGGGAGAGAACTACGAGCAGTACTTC

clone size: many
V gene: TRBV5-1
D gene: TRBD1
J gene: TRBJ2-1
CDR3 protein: CASSPGGSYNEQFF
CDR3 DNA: TGTGCCAGCAGCCCAGGGGGCAGCTACAATGAGCAGTTCTTC

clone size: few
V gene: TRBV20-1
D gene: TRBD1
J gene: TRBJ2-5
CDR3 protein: CSATDRGQETQYF
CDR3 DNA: TGCAGTGCGACCGACAGGGGACAAGAGACCCAGTACTTC

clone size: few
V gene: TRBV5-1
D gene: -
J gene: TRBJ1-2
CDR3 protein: CASSLVGGGGYGYTF
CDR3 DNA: TGCGCCAGCAGCTTGGTTGGGGGCGGCGGCTATGGCTACACCTTC

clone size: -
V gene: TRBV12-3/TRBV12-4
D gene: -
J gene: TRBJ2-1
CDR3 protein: CACGGGGEQFF
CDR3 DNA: TGTGCCTGTGGGGGGGGCGGTGAGCAGTTCTTC

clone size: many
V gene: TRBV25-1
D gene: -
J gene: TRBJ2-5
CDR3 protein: CASSLPGEETQYF
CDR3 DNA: TGTGCCAGCAGTTTACCAGGGGAAGAGACCCAGTACTTC

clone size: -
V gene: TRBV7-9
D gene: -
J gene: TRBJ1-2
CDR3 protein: CASSLGSFLQSRVTFYSYTF
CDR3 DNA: TGTGCCAGCAGCTTAGGCTCTTTTCTTCAGAGCAGGGTCACGTTCTATAGCTACACCTTC

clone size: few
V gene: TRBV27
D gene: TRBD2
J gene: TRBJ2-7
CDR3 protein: CASSWREGPYEQYF
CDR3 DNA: TGTGCCAGCAGTTGGCGGGAGGGCCCCTACGAGCAGTACTTC

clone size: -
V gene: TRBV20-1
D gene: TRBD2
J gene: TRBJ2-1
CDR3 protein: CSAERIAGASYNEQFF
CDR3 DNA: TGCAGTGCCGAGAGAATAGCGGGGGCCTCCTACAATGAGCAGTTCTTC

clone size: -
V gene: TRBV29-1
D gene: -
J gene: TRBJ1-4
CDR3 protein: CSVATNEKLFF
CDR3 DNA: TGCAGCGTCGCAACTAATGAAAAACTGTTTTTT

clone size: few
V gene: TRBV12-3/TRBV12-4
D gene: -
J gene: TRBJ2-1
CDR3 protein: CASSSRRAGLAYNEQFF
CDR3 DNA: TGTGCCAGCAGTTCCCGTCGTGCCGGTTTGGCCTACAATGAGCAGTTCTTC

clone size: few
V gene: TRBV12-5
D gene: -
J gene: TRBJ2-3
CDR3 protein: CASGFTGGQATDTQYF
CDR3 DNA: TGTGCTAGTGGTTTTACAGGAGGGCAGGCCACAGATACGCAGTATTTT

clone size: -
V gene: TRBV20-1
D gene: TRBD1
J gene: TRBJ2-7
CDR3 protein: CSAPGTGRIDEQYF
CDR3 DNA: TGCAGTGCTCCGGGGACAGGGAGAATCGACGAGCAGTACTTC

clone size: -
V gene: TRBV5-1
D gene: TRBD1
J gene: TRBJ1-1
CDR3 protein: CASSLNRGLGDSTEAFF
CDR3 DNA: TGCGCCAGCAGCCTCAACAGGGGGCTGGGGGATAGCACTGAAGCTTTCTTT

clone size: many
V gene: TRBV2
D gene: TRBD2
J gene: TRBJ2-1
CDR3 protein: CASRASGSTNEQFF
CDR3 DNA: TGTGCCAGCAGGGCTAGCGGGAGTACGAATGAGCAGTTCTTC

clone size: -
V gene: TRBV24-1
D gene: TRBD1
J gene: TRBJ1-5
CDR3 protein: CATRGQGANQPQHF
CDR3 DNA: TGTGCCACCAGAGGACAGGGAGCCAATCAGCCCCAGCATTTT

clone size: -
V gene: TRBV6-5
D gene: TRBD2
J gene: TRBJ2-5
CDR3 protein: CASGASGYPQETQYF
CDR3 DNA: TGTGCCAGCGGGGCTAGCGGTTACCCGCAAGAGACCCAGTACTTC

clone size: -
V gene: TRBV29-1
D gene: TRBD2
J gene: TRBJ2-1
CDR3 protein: CSVPQAGPYNEQFF
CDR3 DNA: TGCAGCGTCCCTCAAGCGGGGCCCTACAATGAGCAGTTCTTC

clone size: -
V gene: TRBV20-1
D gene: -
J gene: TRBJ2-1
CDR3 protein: CSARGKSYNEQFF
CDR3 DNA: TGCAGTGCTAGAGGGAAATCCTACAATGAGCAGTTCTTC

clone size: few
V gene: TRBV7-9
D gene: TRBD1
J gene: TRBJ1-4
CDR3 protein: CASSSRDRGVGEKLFF
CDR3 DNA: TGTGCCAGCAGCAGCCGGGACAGGGGAGTGGGTGAAAAACTGTTTTTT

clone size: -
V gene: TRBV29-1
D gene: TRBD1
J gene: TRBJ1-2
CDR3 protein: CSVTTGDFYGYTF
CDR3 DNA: TGCAGCGTGACGACAGGGGATTTCTATGGCTACACCTTC

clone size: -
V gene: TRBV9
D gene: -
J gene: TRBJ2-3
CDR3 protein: CASSVRDTDTQYF
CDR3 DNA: TGTGCCAGCAGCGTGCGGGACACAGATACGCAGTATTTT

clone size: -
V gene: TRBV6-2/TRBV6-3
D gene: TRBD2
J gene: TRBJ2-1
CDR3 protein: CASRPSGGRAPEQFF
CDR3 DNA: TGTGCCAGCAGGCCCAGTGGCGGGAGGGCCCCTGAGCAGTTCTTC

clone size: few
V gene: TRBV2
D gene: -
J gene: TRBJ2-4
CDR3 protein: CASLGLAKNIQYF
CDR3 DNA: TGTGCCAGCCTAGGACTAGCCAAAAACATTCAGTACTTC

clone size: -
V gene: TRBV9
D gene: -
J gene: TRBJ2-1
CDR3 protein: CASSVGGISSYNEQFF
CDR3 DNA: TGTGCCAGCAGCGTAGGTGGGATAAGCTCCTACAATGAGCAGTTCTTC

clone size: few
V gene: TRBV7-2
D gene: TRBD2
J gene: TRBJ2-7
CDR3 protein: CASSYYSLAGTYEQYF
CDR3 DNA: TGTGCCAGCAGCTACTATTCTCTAGCGGGTACCTACGAGCAGTACTTC

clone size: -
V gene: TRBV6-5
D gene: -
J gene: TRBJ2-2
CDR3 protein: CASSYSGDFAGELFF
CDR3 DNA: TGTGCCAGCAGTTACTCTGGGGACTTCGCCGGGGAGCTGTTTTTT

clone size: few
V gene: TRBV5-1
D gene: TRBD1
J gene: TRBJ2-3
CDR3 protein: CASSLGQGDTQYF
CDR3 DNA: TGCGCCAGCAGCTTAGGACAGGGAGATACGCAGTATTTT

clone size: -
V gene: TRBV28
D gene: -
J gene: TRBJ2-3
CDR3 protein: CASRPGNGTDTQYF
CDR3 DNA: TGTGCCAGCAGGCCTGGTAACGGGACAGATACGCAGTATTTT

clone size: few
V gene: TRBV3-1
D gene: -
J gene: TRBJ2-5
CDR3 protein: CASSQRAGQETQYF
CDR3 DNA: TGTGCCAGCAGCCAAAGGGCAGGCCAAGAGACCCAGTACTTC

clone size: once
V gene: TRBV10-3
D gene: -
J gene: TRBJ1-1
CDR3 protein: CAISGTAPEAFF
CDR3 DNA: TGTGCCATCAGTGGTACAGCTCCTGAAGCTTTCTTT

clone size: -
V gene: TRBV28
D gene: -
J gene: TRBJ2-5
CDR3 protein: CASSPLGYGREQYF
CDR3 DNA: TGTGCCAGCAGTCCCCTAGGGTATGGGAGAGAGCAGTACTTC